A single T cell receptor beta chain is shown here with its context. Its antigen is still unknown. The data were obtained in a study of cytomegalovirus exposure and HLA in healthy donors listed by TCRdb under 2017. About the study as a whole: An earlier analysis of some 600 of the donors reported approximately 280 Gb of sequence data and around 100 million unique TCR beta sequences obtained from roughly 180 million T cells. Approximately 310 gigabases of sequencing data and 80 million or so unique TCR sequences were included in an early release covering roughly 600 HLA-typed donors. The genetic ancestry cluster associated with self-reported Caucasian donors included 70% to 85% of the roughly 390 genotyped donors. The study aimed to test whether signatures of past pathogen exposure could be identified by cataloging public T cell receptors. The study profiled the T cell repertoires of around 700 subjects by immunosequencing and related them to cytomegalovirus serostatus. In addition to the first cohort of several hundred subjects, a separate validation cohort of approximately 120 different subjects was used. The study combined high-throughput TCR immunosequencing, statistical association of individual TCRs with disease status, and machine learning to predict cytomegalovirus infection status. In a later analysis, previously published TCR beta repertoires from 666 donors were re-analyzed and high-resolution HLA genotyping was added so that TCR occurrence patterns could be studied. The later analysis used no new phenotypic data to find candidate immune exposures, relying instead on TCR beta sequences and their occurrence across donors. In an earlier analysis of roughly 540 of the donors, high-throughput TCR beta sequencing was used to judge whether each TCR beta V gene segment behaved as functional or pseudogenic. Donor age, sex, ethnicity and CMV serostatus were compiled alongside the repertoire data. In a later genetic analysis, genome-wide SNP genotypes for about three fifths of the 666 donors were used, and that subset was treated as a discovery cohort. Every repertoire in the discovery cohort had been generated on one and the same sequencing platform. HLA typing included class I and class II loci at four-digit resolution. Typing coverage varied by locus: roughly 629-630 donors for A, B, C, DRB1 and DQB1; 522 for DQA1; 606 for DPA1; roughly 450 for DPB1. Because of strong linkage in the cohort, four or five DR-DQ haplotypes were treated as single units for association and clustering. Across some 400 genotyped donors of the cohort, an average of roughly 250,000 unique TCR beta nucleotide sequences per donor were sequenced, and roughly a sixth of those sequences were non-productive. The full study reports these points: In a later genetic analysis, a missense DCLRE1C variant was associated with V-gene and J-gene trimming of TCR beta chains, and the association was replicated in an independent cohort. A further reported finding was that TCR beta sequences accurately predicted the HLA-A and HLA-B alleles for most subjects in the first cohort. According to a later analysis, TCR association rates differed among HLA loci, with DRB1 alleles showing the most associated TCRs and HLA-C alleles showing the fewest. When HLA alleles, especially DR and DQ, strongly co-occurred, attributing TCR associations to individual alleles was difficult. In a later analysis, some 18,000 TCR beta sequences were associated with specific HLA alleles at a false discovery rate of 0.05. The 87-base-pair reads could not distinguish some IMGT-functional V segments, including TRBV6-2 and TRBV6-3, so those segments were excluded. Three of the identified cytomegalovirus-associated TCR beta chains were confirmed in vitro to be specific for cytomegalovirus antigens. In both the original and validation cohorts, the classifier was reported to diagnose cytomegalovirus status with high specificity and sensitivity. Linkage disequilibrium might explain the correlated functional status among segregating V segments, but an unknown experimental factor could not be excluded. According to a later analysis, parvovirus B19, influenza, CMV and Epstein-Barr virus appeared linked to several top co-occurrence clusters. Because counts were too low, roughly 18 rarely observed V segments, including chromosome 9 orphons, were left out of the earlier analysis of a few hundred of the donors. The only immune exposure information available for the cohort was CMV serostatus. According to the authors, the approach could potentially be generalized to other disease states and immunological phenotypes. While some public TCRs were present in many individuals, most TCR sequences turned up only very rarely across donors. According to a later genetic analysis, donors in an Asian-associated ancestry cluster had fewer N-insertions in productive TCRs than the approximately 700-donor mean. The study listed 150 to 200 TCR beta chains as associated with cytomegalovirus. A later analysis found that HLA-associated TCR beta chains were more clonally expanded and had lower generation probabilities than equally common non-associated chains. In this cohort, only TCR beta chains were sequenced, and detectable features were limited by the absence of alpha or paired-chain data. A later analysis found that most CMV-associated TCR beta chains appeared HLA-restricted, with HLA associations seemingly driven largely by CMV exposure. HLA typing was unavailable for some donors at each locus, so association tests used only the typed subset. The presence/absence analyses assumed that sequencing depth was roughly uniform across donors, and that assumption may not be true. The sequencing pipeline was judged likely to have produced a cluster of highly shared sequence variants as a technical artifact. Broadly in line with IMGT annotations, most TCR beta V segments showed up in productive rearrangements about 87% or about 30% of the time in an earlier analysis of 450 to 750 of the donors.

Library generation was performed with the immunoSEQ multiplex PCR assay. For the multiplex PCR, a mixture combining 60 forward primers for TCR Vbeta segments and 13 reverse primers for TCR Jbeta segments was used. Amplification of the CDR3 region of rearranged TCR beta genes was performed with a multiplex PCR assay on genomic DNA. On the Illumina HiSeq System, the amplified TCR beta libraries were sequenced as 87-base-pair reads. The authors processed their data as follows. A later analysis tallied 80 million to 95 million unique TCR beta chains across the 660 or so repertoires, and around 12 million of those chains were shared by two or more donors. Raw reads were error-corrected and collapsed into unique sequences by a nearest-neighbor algorithm in which closely related sequences were merged to remove PCR and sequencing errors. V, D and J gene segments were assigned by aligning CDR3 sequences to IMGT reference sequences. For a sequence to be retained, a match of at least six nucleotides to both a V gene segment and a J gene segment was required. A rearrangement was called productive if the CDR3 had no stop codons and remained in frame with V and J, and every other rearrangement was called non-productive. CDR3 was defined according to IMGT convention as the region running from the second conserved V-encoded cysteine to the conserved J-encoded phenylalanine. Sequences without an unambiguous match to a single V gene segment were excluded from the earlier analysis of 500 to 700 of the donors. In an earlier analysis of roughly 500 of the donors, V segments were called functional above 56.7% productive rearrangements and were called segregating when the between-donor standard deviation exceeded 5%. A statistical classification framework was developed to diagnose cytomegalovirus status using the catalog of TCR beta chain sequences. V and J gene assignment, in a later analysis, came from comparing TCR nucleotide sequences with IMGT/GENE-DB human TR gene sequences. A later analysis assigned CDR3 sequences and most-parsimonious VDJ recombination scenarios with the TCRdist pipeline. In a later analysis, every TCR beta chain was defined by the combination of its CDR3 amino acid sequence and its V-gene family, and reads without a unique V-gene family were dropped. In a later analysis, fewer than 650 highly shared, low-generation-probability nucleotide sequences were removed to address suspected cross-contamination and a sequencing artifact. A later analysis calculated a clonal expansion index for each public chain from normalized within-repertoire ranks of inferred template counts. In a later analysis, generation probabilities were computed using a VDJ recombination model fitted to out-of-frame rearrangements, and the results were checked against IGoR. Hypergeometric tests were used in a later analysis to score TCR-TCR, TCR-HLA and TCR-CMV co-occurrence, with a repertoire-size bias correction applied to the TCR pairs. A later analysis estimated false discovery rates by permuting HLA or CMV assignments 20 times. A later analysis grouped co-occurring TCRs with DBSCAN, adding TCRdist sequence similarity when clustering within HLA-allele-positive subsets. Co-occurrence clustering excluded repertoires with fewer than 30,000 or more than 120,000 public chains, plus five with anomalous nucleotide sharing. Here the immuneACCESS table is served through TCRdb, limited to in-frame sequences with V and J called. Missing clones are a known gap in these copies; in checked studies unresolved V genes cover under half, and the rest lacks a known reason. Clonal size and the V and J genes are those of that table, whereas D and trimming came from the DNA. The record for this sample contains 150,000 or so clones. Of the sample, approximately 1.5% is held by the ten largest clones.

Taken from the germline V gene, the CDR1 and CDR2 loops are SGHRS and YFSETQ. After removal of 0 bases from V and 3 bases from J, the junction retains 7 bases not matched to a gene. From its cysteine to its phenylalanine, the CDR3 spans 16 amino acids. Only the CDR3 DNA stays, 48 bases, in frame from base 1. The cohort consisted of 650 to 700 healthy bone marrow donors. All cohort members were sampled while nominally healthy, although unrecorded immune exposures were likely present. The donor was CMV seronegative and was included in the group of over 300 seronegative cohort members. Every donor gave a peripheral blood sample, and the peripheral blood mononuclear cells from that sample were used for TCR beta sequencing. The Qiagen DNeasy Blood Extraction Kit was used to extract genomic DNA from the blood cell samples.

The sequenced sample consisted of PBMCs. This sequence originates from a woman aged 45-65 years in good health and CMV-seronegative. The rearrangement combines TRBV5-1 with TRBJ1-1, and 8 junctional nucleotides match TRBD1. The CDR3 region: CASSLAPQTGDTEAFF. The sequence in DNA is TGCGCCAGCAGCTTGGCACCCCAGACAGGGGACACTGAAGCTTTCTTT.